Sequencing of this T cell receptor (beta chain) was carried out in a study of CD4+ T cells in melanoma. Germline CDR1 is SEHNR and CDR2 is FQNEAQ (reference sequence). The CDR3 runs to 12 residues. The ends were cut back, 5 bases at V and 4 bases at J, with 9 bases in the middle. The table came from immunoSEQ multiplex PCR; TCRdb's copy has only in-frame clones and leaves some out. Of 50,000 to 60,000 clones listed, roughly two thirds are singletons. The table lists this clone with a few counts. Its antigen is undetermined. Findings of the study overall: Diverse differentiation states were reported for melanoma neoantigen-specific CD4+ T cells.

The chain joins TRBV7-9 to TRBJ2-7; unclear D gene. The receptor comes from a human donor with melanoma. Sequencing was done on a sample of tumor tissue. CDR3 residues: CASSRTLYEQYF. DNA of the CDR3: TGTGCCAGCAGCCGAACCCTTTACGAGCAGTACTTC.